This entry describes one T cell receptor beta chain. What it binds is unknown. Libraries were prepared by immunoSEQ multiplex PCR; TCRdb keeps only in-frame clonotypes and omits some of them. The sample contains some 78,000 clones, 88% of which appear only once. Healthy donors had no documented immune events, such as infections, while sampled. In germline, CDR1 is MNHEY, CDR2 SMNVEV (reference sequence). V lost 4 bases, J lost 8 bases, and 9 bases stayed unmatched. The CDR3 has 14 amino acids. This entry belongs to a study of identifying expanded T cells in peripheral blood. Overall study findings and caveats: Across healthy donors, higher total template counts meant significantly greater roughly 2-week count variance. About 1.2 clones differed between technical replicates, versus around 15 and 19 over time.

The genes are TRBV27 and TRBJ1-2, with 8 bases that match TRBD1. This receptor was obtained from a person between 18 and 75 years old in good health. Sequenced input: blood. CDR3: CASSYQDRAGGYTF. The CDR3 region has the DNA TGTGCCAGCAGTTACCAGGACAGGGCGGGCGGCTACACCTTC.